What follows describes a single T cell receptor (beta chain). Antigen specificity is unknown. The Oncomine TCR Beta short-read assay sequenced DNA from cultured CD4+ T cells. The template was genomic DNA from cultured CD4+ T cells. TCRdb re-analysed the PCR reads in MiXCR, keeping a single row per CDR3 protein. Of roughly 7,700 distinct CDR3 sequences in the sample, around three fifths were seen once. Treatment given: roughly ten-day PBMC culture with coronavirus spike peptide pools or control peptides (ViraFEST assay). These data are taken from a study of vaccination and CD4 T cells after COVID-19. Regarding the study as a whole: From a median of about 20 to 38, SARS-CoV-2-reactive clonotypes increased, though not significantly.

The CDR3 length is 15 residues. CDR1 MNHEY and CDR2 SVGEGT come from the germline V gene. Losses at the gene ends were 5 bases for V and 7 bases for J; bases not matched to a gene: 13. Sequencing input: CD4+ T cells from blood, cultured in vitro. The TCR was taken from a human donor who had recovered from COVID-19. The V call is TRBV6-2 or TRBV6-3, the J call TRBJ1-1; 7 bases map to TRBD1. Here the CDR3 reads CASSRTPTGDFEAFF. CDR3 nucleotide sequence: TGTGCCAGCAGTCGCACTCCCACAGGGGACTTTGAAGCTTTCTTT.